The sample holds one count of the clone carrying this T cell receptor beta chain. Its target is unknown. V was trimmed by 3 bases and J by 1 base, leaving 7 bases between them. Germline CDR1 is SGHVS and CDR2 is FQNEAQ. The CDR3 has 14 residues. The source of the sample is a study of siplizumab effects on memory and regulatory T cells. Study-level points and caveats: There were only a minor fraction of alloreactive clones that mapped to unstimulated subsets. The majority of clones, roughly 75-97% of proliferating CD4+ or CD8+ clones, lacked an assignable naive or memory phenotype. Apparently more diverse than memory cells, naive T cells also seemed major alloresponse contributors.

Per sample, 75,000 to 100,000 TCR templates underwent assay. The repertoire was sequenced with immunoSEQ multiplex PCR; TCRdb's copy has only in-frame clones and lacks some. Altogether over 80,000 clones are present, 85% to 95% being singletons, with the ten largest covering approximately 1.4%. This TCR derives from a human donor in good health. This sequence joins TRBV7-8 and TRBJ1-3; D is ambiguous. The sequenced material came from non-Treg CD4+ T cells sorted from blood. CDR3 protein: CASSLAGSGNTIYF. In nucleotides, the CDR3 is TGTGCCAGCAGCTTGGCAGGTTCTGGAAACACCATATATTTT.